Below are 7 T cell receptor beta chains sequenced from a single sample in a study of blood T cells in healthy people across ages. A second PCR, run for roughly 7 to 11 cycles, used a sample-barcoded 5' primer plus a J-beta primer mix. Each CDR3 protein gets one entry after TCRdb re-called the 5' RACE reads with MiXCR. The sample includes 1.5 million to 2 million distinct CDR3 sequences, approximately 40% of them seen just once. The sequenced sample consisted of blood. Every receptor here comes from a human donor in good health.

The chain carries TRBV29-1 and TRBJ1-1; D is unresolved. The CDR3 runs to 10 residues. Trimming shortened V by 4 bases and J by 4 bases, and 4 bases separated the two germline ends. CDR1 and CDR2 from the germline V gene are SQVTM and ANQGSEA. The CDR3 loop reads CSVVATEAFF. The CDR3 DNA reads TGCAGCGTTGTGGCCACTGAAGCTTTCTTT.

The chain links TRBV24-1 to TRBJ2-1; a weak D match, TRBD2 (7 bases). V lost 4 bases and J 6 bases, leaving 15 bases between the germline ends. The CDR3 is 15 amino acids. From germline, CDR1 is KGHDR and CDR2 SFDVKD. CDR3 coding DNA: TGTGCCACCAGTGAACCCGGGGGGCCGGGCAATGAGCAGTTCTTC. Translated, it gives CATSEPGGPGNEQFF.

This clonotype came up a few times. The V gene is TRBV10-3, the J gene TRBJ1-2; maybe TRBD1 (5 bases). Germline CDR1 is ENHRY and CDR2 is SYGVKD. The germline V and J ends were trimmed by 3 bases and 5 bases, with 13 bases remaining between them. This CDR3 contains 14 residues. This chain's CDR3 is CAISDSGTEYGYTF. As DNA, the CDR3 is TGTGCCATCAGTGATTCCGGGACGGAGTATGGCTACACCTTC.

About this clonotype: Germline is not matched at one junction end, which may reflect a read error. The rearrangement links TRBV20-1 to TRBJ1-2; D is uncertain. This CDR3 comprises 11 residues. Germline CDR1 is DFQATT and CDR2 is SNEGSKA (reference sequence). The CDR3 bases are TGCGGTGCTAGTCCTGTCTATGGCTACACCTTC. It yields the protein CGASPVYGYTF.

This rearrangement joins TRBV15 to TRBJ2-3; D not resolved. Per the germline V gene, CDR1 is LNHNV and CDR2 is YYDKDF (reference sequence). The ends were cut back, 1 base at V and 4 bases at J, with 6 bases in the middle. This CDR3 contains 13 residues. CDR3: CATSRGAADTQYF. Here the CDR3 DNA reads TGTGCCACCAGCAGAGGGGCGGCAGATACGCAGTATTTT.

This clonotype was recorded a few times. This sequence joins TRBV9 and TRBJ1-3; D perhaps matches TRBD1 (6 bases). The CDR3 extends over 11 amino acids. V lost 4 bases and J lost 8, with 7 bases in between. Germline V CDR1 and CDR2: SGDLS, YYNGEE. CDR3 region: CASSPGDTIYF. The CDR3 region has the DNA TGTGCCAGCAGCCCAGGGGACACCATATATTTT.

This chain joins TRBV7-9 and TRBJ2-3; TRBD1 matches 11 bases. The length of the CDR3 is 18 residues. The germline CDR1 and CDR2 sequences are SEHNR and FQNEAQ (reference sequence). With 7 bases clipped from V and 4 bases from J, the junction kept 16 bases outside the gene matches. CDR3 DNA sequence: TGTGCCAGCACCTTCCCCGATGAGGACAGGGGGCGGCCAGATACGCAGTATTTT. Protein sequence: CASTFPDEDRGRPDTQYF. The full variable domain, with the rest looked up from reference TRBV7-9 and TRBJ2-3, is DTGVSQNPRHKITKRGQNVTFRCDPISEHNRLYWYRQTLGQGPEFLTYFQNEAQLEKSRLLSDRFSAERPKGSFSTLEIQRTEQGDSAMYLCASTFPDEDRGRPDTQYFGPGTRLTVL.